What follows are 11 T cell receptor beta chains derived from one specimen sequenced in a study of CD8 T cells in Susac syndrome. RNA amounts of 0.5 to 1 ug underwent reverse transcription with random hexamers. TCRdb reanalysed the immunoSEQ multiplex PCR reads using MiXCR and keeps one entry per CDR3 protein. The sample yields some 130,000 distinct CDR3 sequences, roughly 94% seen once. What was sequenced was CD8+ T cells from PBMCs. All receptors derive from a human donor with Susac syndrome.

The V call is TRBV4-2, the J call TRBJ2-7, with 10 bases lining up with TRBD1. Trimming took 3 bases from V and 5 from J; bases not matched to a gene: 13. The CDR3 has 17 amino acids. Germline V gene sequence: CDR1 LGHNA, CDR2 YNFKEQ. The CDR3 sequence: CASSHPTSGTGDDEQYF. DNA for the CDR3: TGTGCCAGCAGCCACCCTACCTCCGGGACAGGGGACGACGAGCAGTACTTC.

V and J are TRBV4-1 and TRBJ2-2; D is unclear. Germline-derived CDR1 and CDR2 are MGHRA and YSYEKL. With 0 bases removed from V and 9 bases from J, the gap between germline ends came to 5 bases. The CDR3 runs to 12 residues. The CDR3 DNA follows: TGCGCCAGCAGCCAAGATTCCTGGGAGCTGTTTTTT. Translating it yields CASSQDSWELFF.

A single count supports this clonotype. This chain connects TRBV11-2 to TRBJ2-3; D is unclear. Trimming took 5 bases from V and 4 from J, leaving 7 bases between them. This CDR3 has 12 amino acids. Germline V gene lookup returns CDR1 SGHAT and CDR2 FQNNGV. The CDR3 sequence: CASSPPADTQYF. As DNA, the CDR3 is TGTGCCAGCAGCCCCCCAGCAGATACGCAGTATTTT.

This clonotype was counted a single time. The gene calls are TRBV6-4 and TRBJ2-1, with unresolved D. The CDR3 sequence is 12 residues long. Germline CDR1 MRHNA, CDR2 SNTAGT. Trimming removed 3 bases at V and 10 bases at J, with 10 bases between. This CDR3 reads CASSDYHGEQFF. The CDR3 DNA follows: TGTGCCAGCAGTGATTACCATGGCGAGCAGTTCTTC.

The rearrangement uses TRBV6-1 and TRBJ2-7; a possible D gene is TRBD1 (5 bases). Trimming pared 4 bases from V and 3 bases from J, leaving 10 bases between. The CDR3 contains 13 residues. The germline gives CDR1 MNHNS, CDR2 SASEGT. The CDR3 protein is CASSGTTVYEQYF. The CDR3 bases are TGTGCCAGCAGTGGAACGACAGTCTACGAGCAGTACTTC.

The V call is TRBV28, the J call TRBJ2-5; D unresolved. Germline CDR1 and CDR2: MDHEN and SYDVKM. V lost 2 bases and J 2 bases, leaving 6 bases between the germline ends. The length of the CDR3 is 13 residues. This CDR3 reads CASSLLLQETQYF. The CDR3 DNA reads as TGTGCCAGCAGTTTACTGTTACAAGAGACCCAGTACTTC.

J is TRBJ2-7 and V is TRBV7-2; D not resolved. Germline CDR1 is SGHTA and CDR2 is FQGNSA. The CDR3 is made up of 14 amino acids. The V end was cut by 1 base, the J end by 2 bases, with 9 bases between. CDR3 coding DNA: TGTGCCAGCAGCTTAGGAGGTCAGACCTACGAGCAGTACTTC. Translated: CASSLGGQTYEQYF.

The rearrangement joins TRBV3-1 to TRBJ2-1, with TRBD2 matching 11 bases. Germline V lookup: CDR1 LGHDT, CDR2 YNNKEL (reference sequence). This CDR3 spans 16 amino acids. Unmatched junction bases numbered 4, after V lost 2 bases and J lost 4 bases. The chain's CDR3 is CASSQSSGRKYNEQFF. The CDR3 DNA reads as TGTGCCAGCAGCCAATCTAGCGGGAGGAAATACAATGAGCAGTTCTTC.

The chain combines TRBV12-3 or TRBV12-4 with TRBJ1-1, with D hard to call. The CDR3 sequence is 13 residues long. The V end lost 1 base, the J end lost 4 bases, and 7 bases lay between the germline ends. CDR3 in amino acids: CASSLGPVTEAFF. The CDR3, as DNA: TGTGCCAGCAGTTTAGGTCCGGTCACTGAAGCTTTCTTT.

This chain uses TRBV4-1 with TRBJ2-1; D ambiguous. The CDR3 is 16 amino acids. With 5 bases removed from V and 3 bases from J, the gap between germline ends came to 17 bases. Germline V CDR1 and CDR2: MGHRA, YSYEKL. The CDR3 reads CASSYDQPPLYNEQFF. The DNA for the CDR3 is TGCGCCAGCAGCTATGACCAACCCCCTCTCTACAATGAGCAGTTCTTC.

The V gene is TRBV5-6, the J gene TRBJ2-7; D remains unclear. Germline V gene data show CDR1 as SGHDT and CDR2 as YYEEEE. There are 13 residues in the CDR3. Trimming took off 2 bases at V and 6 bases at J, with 12 bases between the two ends. The CDR3 sequence is CASSFGSYAEQYF. DNA for the CDR3: TGTGCCAGCAGCTTCGGGTCCTACGCCGAGCAGTACTTC. Drawing the rest from reference TRBV5-6 and TRBJ2-7, the complete variable domain is DAGVTQSPTHLIKTRGQQVTLRCSPKSGHDTVSWYQQALGQGPQFIFQYYEEEERQRGNFPDRFSGHQFPNYSSELNVNALLLGDSALYLCASSFGSYAEQYFGPGTRLTVT.